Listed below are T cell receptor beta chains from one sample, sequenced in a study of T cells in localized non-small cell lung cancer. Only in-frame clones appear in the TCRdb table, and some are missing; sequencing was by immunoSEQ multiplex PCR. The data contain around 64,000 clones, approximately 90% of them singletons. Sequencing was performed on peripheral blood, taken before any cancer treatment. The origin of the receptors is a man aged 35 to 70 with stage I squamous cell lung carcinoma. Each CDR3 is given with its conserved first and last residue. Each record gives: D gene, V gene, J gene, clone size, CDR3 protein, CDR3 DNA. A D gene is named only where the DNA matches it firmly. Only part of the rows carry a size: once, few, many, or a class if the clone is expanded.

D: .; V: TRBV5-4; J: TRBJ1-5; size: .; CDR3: CASSLAGGGDQPQHF; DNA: TGTGCCAGCAGCTTGGCGGGTGGGGGAGATCAGCCCCAGCATTTT
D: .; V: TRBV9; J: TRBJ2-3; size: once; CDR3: CASTSRGVDTDTQYF; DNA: TGTGCCAGCACCTCCCGTGGTGTCGACACAGATACGCAGTATTTT
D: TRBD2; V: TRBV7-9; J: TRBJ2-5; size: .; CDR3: CASSPPGLAYQTQYF; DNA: TGTGCCAGCAGCCCCCCGGGACTAGCGTACCAGACCCAGTACTTC
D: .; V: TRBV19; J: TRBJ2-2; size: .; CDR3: CASSPRDPGSPGELFF; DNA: TGTGCCAGTAGCCCTAGGGACCCGGGTTCCCCCGGGGAGCTGTTTTTT
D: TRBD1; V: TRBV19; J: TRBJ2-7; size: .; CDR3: CASSPGTGRYEQYF; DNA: TGTGCCAGTAGTCCCGGGACAGGCAGGTACGAGCAGTACTTC
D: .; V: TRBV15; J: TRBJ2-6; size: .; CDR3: CATSRGGYSGANVLTF; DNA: TGTGCCACCAGCAGAGGCGGATACTCTGGGGCCAACGTCCTGACTTTC
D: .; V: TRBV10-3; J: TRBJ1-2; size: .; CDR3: CAISDGTNYGYTF; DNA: TGTGCCATCAGTGATGGGACCAACTATGGCTACACCTTC
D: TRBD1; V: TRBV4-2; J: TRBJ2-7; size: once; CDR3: CASSQVRDRAYEQYF; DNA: TGTGCCAGCAGCCAAGTCCGGGACAGGGCCTACGAGCAGTACTTC
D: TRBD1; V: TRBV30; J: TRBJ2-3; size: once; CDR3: CAWSHGTGDADTQYF; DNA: TGTGCCTGGAGTCACGGGACAGGGGATGCAGATACGCAGTATTTT
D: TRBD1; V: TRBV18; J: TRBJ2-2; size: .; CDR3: CASSRQGATGELFF; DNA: TGTGCCAGCTCACGGCAGGGGGCCACCGGGGAGCTGTTTTTT
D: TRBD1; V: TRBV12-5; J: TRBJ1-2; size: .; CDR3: CASVLEQGESYGYTF; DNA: TGTGCTAGTGTCCTCGAACAGGGGGAAAGCTATGGCTACACCTTC
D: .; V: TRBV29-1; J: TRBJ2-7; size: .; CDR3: CSAGLSSYEQYF; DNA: TGCAGCGCAGGACTCAGCTCCTACGAGCAGTACTTC
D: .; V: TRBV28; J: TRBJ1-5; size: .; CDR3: CASSLRQRNQPQHF; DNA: TGTGCCAGCAGTTTGCGGCAGAGAAATCAGCCCCAGCATTTT
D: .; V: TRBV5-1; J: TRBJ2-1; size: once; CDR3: CASVGPQHNEQFF; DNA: TGCGCCAGCGTGGGCCCCCAGCACAATGAGCAGTTCTTC
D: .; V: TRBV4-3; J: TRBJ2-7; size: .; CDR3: CASSQEEGSSYEQYF; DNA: TGCGCCAGCAGCCAAGAAGAGGGTAGCTCCTACGAGCAGTACTTC
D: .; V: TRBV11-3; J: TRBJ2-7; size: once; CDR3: CASSLEADYEQYF; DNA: TGTGCCAGCAGCTTAGAAGCGGACTACGAGCAGTACTTC